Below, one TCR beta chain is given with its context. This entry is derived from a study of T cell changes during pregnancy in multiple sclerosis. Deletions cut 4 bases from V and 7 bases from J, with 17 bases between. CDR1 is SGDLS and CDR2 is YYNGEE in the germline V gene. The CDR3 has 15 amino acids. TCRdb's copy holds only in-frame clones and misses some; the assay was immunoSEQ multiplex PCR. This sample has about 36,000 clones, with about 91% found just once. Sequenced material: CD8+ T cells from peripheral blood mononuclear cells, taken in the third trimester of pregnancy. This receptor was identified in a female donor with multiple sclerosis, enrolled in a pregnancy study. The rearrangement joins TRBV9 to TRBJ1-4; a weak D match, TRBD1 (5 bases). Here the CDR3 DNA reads TGTGCCAGCAGCACCGTGAGAGGGAGGGGTGAAAAACTGTTTTTT. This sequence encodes CASSTVRGRGEKLFF. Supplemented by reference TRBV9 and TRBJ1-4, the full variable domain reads DSGVTQTPKHLITATGQRVTLRCSPRSGDLSVYWYQQSLDQGLQFLIQYYNGEERAKGNILERFSAQQFPDLHSELNLSSLELGDSALYFCASSTVRGRGEKLFFGSGTQLSVL.